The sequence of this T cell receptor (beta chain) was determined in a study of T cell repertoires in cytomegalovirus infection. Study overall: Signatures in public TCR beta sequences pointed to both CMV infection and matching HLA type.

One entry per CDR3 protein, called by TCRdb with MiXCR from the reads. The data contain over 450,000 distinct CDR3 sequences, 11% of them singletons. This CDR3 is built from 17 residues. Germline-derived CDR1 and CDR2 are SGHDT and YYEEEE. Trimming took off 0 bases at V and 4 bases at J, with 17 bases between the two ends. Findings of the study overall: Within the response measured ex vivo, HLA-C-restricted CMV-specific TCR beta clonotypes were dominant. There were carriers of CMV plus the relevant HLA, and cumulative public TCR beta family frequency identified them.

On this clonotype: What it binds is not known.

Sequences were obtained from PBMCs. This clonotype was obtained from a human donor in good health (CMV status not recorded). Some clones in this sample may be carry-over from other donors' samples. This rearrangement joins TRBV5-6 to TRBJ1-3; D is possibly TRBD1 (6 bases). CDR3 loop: CASSLAPTGTSGNTIYF. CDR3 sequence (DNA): TGTGCCAGCAGCTTGGCACCTACAGGGACCTCCGGAAACACCATATATTTT. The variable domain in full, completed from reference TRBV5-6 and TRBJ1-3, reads DAGVTQSPTHLIKTRGQQVTLRCSPKSGHDTVSWYQQALGQGPQFIFQYYEEEERQRGNFPDRFSGHQFPNYSSELNVNALLLGDSALYLCASSLAPTGTSGNTIYFGEGSWLTVV.